The clone carrying this T cell receptor beta chain was seen many times. TCRdb re-derived calls from the RACE reads in MiXCR, one entry per CDR3 protein. The data show some 330,000 distinct CDR3 sequences, about 5% seen once. This CDR3 comprises 15 residues. The V end lost 1 base, the J end lost 6 bases, and 13 bases lay between the germline ends. CDR1 and CDR2 (germline): LGHNA, YSLEER. This sample was taken from a study of human T cells and chemical hapten exposure. Regarding time point: pre-sensitization, week 0. Indicated treatment: therapeutic diphenylcyclopropenone sensitization with weekly scalp DPC. Staff drew blood before applying each patch test. Donation of samples came from alopecia patients who were 18 to 70 years old and suitable for DPC.

The source is a woman aged 18 to 35 with alopecia areata. Some clones in this sample may be carry-over from other donors' samples. The chain joins TRBV4-3 to TRBJ1-5; tentatively, D is TRBD1 (5 bases). Sequencing used whole blood, obtained in connection with sensitization to the hapten diphenylcyclopropenone (DPC). The CDR3 bases are TGCGCCAGCAGCCAAGTGGCAGGGAGGGTTCAGCCCCAGCATTTT. This sequence encodes CASSQVAGRVQPQHF.